The TCR beta chain described here comes from a study of blood T cell repertoires in COVID-19. Study background: From the United States, Italy and Spain came samples of acute and convalescent COVID-19. From T cells, B-cell-depleted T cells, or PBMCs came the material, which was cDNA or gDNA.

During active infection, Seattle patients enrolled and were then monitored through disease. V shed 3 bases and J 3 bases; nucleotides not matched to a gene: 3. This CDR3 is 15 amino acids long. Per the germline V gene, CDR1 is LNHDA and CDR2 is SQIVND (reference sequence). Repertoires were generated with immunoSEQ multiplex PCR, while TCRdb's copy carries only in-frame clones and drops some. The sample consists of roughly 77,000 clones, under 85% of them appearing once. The receptor's source is a man in his 60s with COVID-19, enrolled during active disease. This chain joins TRBV19 and TRBJ2-7, with 12 bases lining up with TRBD2. The sequencing input was peripheral blood. CDR3 bases: TGTGCCAGTAGTATTCAGGGACTAGCGGGCTACGAGCAGTACTTC. Amino acids: CASSIQGLAGYEQYF.